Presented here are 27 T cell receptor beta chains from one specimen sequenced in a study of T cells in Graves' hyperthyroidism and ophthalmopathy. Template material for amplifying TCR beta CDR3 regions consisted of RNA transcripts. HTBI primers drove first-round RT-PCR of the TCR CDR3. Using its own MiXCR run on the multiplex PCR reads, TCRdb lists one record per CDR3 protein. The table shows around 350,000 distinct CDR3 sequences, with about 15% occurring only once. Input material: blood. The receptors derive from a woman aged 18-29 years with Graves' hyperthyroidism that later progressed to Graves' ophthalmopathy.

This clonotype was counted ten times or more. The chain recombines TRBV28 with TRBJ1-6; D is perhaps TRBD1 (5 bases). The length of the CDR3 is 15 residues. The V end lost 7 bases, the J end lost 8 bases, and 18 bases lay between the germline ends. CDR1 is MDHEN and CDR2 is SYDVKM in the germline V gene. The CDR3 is CASTNGGLRDSPLHF. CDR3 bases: TGTGCCAGCACCAACGGGGGACTCAGAGATTCACCCCTCCACTTT.

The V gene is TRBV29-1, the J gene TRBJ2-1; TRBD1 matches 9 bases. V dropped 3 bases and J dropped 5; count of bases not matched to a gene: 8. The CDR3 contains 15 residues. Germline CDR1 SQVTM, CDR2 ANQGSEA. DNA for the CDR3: TGCAGCGTTGAGAGTGGGACAGGGCCCGACAATGAGCAGTTCTTC. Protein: CSVESGTGPDNEQFF.

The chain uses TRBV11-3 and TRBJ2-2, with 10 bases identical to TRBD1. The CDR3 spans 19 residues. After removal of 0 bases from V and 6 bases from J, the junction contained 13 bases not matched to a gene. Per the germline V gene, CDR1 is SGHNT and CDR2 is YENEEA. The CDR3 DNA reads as TGTGCCAGCAGCTTAGAAGGCTGGGACAGGGGAGTATCGCCCGGGGAGCTGTTTTTT. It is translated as CASSLEGWDRGVSPGELFF.

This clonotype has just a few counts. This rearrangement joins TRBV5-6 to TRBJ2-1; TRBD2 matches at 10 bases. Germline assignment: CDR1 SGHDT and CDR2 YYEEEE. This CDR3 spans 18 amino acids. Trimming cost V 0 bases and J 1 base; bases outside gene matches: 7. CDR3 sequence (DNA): TGTGCCAGCAGCTTGGTTTTTTTGGGACTAGCGTCCTACAATGAGCAGTTCTTC. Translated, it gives CASSLVFLGLASYNEQFF. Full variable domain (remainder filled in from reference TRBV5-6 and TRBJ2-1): DAGVTQSPTHLIKTRGQQVTLRCSPKSGHDTVSWYQQALGQGPQFIFQYYEEEERQRGNFPDRFSGHQFPNYSSELNVNALLLGDSALYLCASSLVFLGLASYNEQFFGPGTRLTVL.

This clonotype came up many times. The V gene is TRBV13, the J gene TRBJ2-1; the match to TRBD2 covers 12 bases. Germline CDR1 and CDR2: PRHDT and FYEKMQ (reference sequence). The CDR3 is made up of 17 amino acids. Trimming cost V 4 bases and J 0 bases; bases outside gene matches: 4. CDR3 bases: TGTGCCAGCAGCTGGAGGACTAGCGGGGTCTCCTACAATGAGCAGTTCTTC. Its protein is CASSWRTSGVSYNEQFF. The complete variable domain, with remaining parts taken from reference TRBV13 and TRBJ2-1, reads AAGVIQSPRHLIKEKRETATLKCYPIPRHDTVYWYQQGPGQDPQFLISFYEKMQSDKGSIPDRFSAQQFSDYHSELNMSSLELGDSALYFCASSWRTSGVSYNEQFFGPGTRLTVL.

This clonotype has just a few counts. CDR3 protein: CASSPEKGSSYEQYF. CDR3 sequence (DNA): TGTGCCAGCTCACCAGAAAAGGGGAGCTCCTACGAGCAGTACTTC. The chain combines TRBV18 with TRBJ2-7; D is perhaps TRBD1 or TRBD2 (5 bases each). The CDR3 contains 15 residues. V was shortened by 2 bases and J by 0 bases, with 11 bases between the two germline ends. The germline V gene encodes CDR1 KGHSH and CDR2 LQKENI.

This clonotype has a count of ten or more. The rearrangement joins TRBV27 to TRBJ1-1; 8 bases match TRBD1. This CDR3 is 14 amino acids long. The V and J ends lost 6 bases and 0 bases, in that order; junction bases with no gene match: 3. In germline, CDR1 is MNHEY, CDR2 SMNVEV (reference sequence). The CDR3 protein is CASRTGALNTEAFF. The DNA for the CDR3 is TGTGCCAGCAGGACAGGGGCCTTGAACACTGAAGCTTTCTTT.

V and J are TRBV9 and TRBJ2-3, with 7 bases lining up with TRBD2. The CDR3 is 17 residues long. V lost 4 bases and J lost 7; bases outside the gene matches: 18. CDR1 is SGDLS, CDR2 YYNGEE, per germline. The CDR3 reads CASSPSVLAELGNTQYF. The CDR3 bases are TGTGCCAGCAGCCCTAGTGTGCTAGCGGAGCTGGGGAATACGCAGTATTTT.

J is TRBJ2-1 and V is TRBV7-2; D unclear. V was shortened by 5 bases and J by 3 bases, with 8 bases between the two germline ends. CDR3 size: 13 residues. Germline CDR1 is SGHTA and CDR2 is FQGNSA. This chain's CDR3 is CASSQEDYNEQFF. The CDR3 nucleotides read TGTGCCAGCAGCCAAGAAGACTACAATGAGCAGTTCTTC.

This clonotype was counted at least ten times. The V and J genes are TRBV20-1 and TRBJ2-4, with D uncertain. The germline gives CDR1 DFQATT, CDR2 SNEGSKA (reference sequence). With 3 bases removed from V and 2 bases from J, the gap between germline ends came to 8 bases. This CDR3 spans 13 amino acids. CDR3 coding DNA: TGCAGTGCTAGTCAAGCATCCAAAAACATTCAGTACTTC. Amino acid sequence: CSASQASKNIQYF.

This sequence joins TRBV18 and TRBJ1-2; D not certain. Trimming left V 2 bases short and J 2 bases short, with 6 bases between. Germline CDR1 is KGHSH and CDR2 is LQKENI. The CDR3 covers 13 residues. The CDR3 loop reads CASSPGRNYGYTF. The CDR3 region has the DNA TGTGCCAGCTCACCAGGGAGGAACTATGGCTACACCTTC.

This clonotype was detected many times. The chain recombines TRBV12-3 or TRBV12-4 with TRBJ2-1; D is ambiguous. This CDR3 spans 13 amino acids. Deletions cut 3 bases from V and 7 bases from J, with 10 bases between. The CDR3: CASSLYSLNEQFF. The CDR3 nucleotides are TGTGCCAGCAGTTTGTACAGTCTGAATGAGCAGTTCTTC.

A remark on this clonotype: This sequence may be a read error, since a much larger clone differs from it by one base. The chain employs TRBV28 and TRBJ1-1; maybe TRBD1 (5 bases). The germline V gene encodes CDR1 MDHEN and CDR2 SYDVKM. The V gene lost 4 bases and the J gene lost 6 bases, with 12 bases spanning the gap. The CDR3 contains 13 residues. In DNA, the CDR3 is TGTGCCAGCAGTTCCCCAGGGTCACCTGAAGCTTTCTTT. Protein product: CASSSPGSPEAFF.

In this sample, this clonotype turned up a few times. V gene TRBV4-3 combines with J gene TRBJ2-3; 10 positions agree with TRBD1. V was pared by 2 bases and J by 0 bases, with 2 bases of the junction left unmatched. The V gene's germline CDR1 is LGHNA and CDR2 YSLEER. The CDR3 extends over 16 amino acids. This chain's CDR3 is CASSQPGQGSTDTQYF. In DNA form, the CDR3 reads TGCGCCAGCAGCCAACCGGGACAGGGGAGCACAGATACGCAGTATTTT.

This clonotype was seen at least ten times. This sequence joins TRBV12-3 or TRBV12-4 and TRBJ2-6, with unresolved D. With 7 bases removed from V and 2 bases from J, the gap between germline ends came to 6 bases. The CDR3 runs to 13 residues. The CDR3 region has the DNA TGTGCCAGCATTCCAGCTGGGGCCAACGTCCTGACTTTC. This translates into CASIPAGANVLTF.

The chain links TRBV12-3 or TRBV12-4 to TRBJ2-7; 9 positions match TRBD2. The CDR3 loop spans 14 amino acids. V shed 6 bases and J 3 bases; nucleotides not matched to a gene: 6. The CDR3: CASSLAGTNYEQYF. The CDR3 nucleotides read TGTGCCAGCAGCCTAGCGGGAACGAACTACGAGCAGTACTTC.

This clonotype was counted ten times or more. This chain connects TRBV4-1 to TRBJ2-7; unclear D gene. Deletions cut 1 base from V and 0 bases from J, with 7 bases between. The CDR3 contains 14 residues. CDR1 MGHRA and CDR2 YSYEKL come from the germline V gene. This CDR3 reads CASSQGISSYEQYF. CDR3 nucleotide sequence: TGCGCCAGCAGCCAAGGTATCTCCTCCTACGAGCAGTACTTC.

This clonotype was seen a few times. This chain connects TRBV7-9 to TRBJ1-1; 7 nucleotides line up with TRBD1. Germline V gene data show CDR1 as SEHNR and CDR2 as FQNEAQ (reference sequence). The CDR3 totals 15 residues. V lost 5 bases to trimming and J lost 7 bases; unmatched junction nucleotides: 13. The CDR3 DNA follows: TGTGCCAGCAGCCCCGCGGACAGGCCCTTAGGTGAAGCTTTCTTT. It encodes CASSPADRPLGEAFF.

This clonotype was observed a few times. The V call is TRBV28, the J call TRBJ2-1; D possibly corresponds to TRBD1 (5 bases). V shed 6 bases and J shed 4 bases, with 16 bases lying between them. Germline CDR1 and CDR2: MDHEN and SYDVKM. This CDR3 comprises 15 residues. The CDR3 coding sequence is TGTGCCAGCAGCTTCTCAACGGACAATTACAATGAGCAGTTCTTC. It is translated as CASSFSTDNYNEQFF.

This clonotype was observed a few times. The chain's CDR3 is CASSMGPRQHF. The CDR3 nucleotides read TGTGCCAGCAGCATGGGACCTCGCCAGCATTTT. This chain links TRBV11-3 with TRBJ1-5; a possible D gene is TRBD1 (5 bases). The germline V and J ends were trimmed by 5 bases and 12 bases, with 11 bases remaining between them. The CDR3 covers 11 residues. From germline, CDR1 is SGHNT and CDR2 YENEEA.

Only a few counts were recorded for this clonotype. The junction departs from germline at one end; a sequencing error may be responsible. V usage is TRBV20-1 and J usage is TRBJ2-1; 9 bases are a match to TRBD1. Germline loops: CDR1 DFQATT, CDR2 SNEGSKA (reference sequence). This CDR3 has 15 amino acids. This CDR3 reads CSTSWDRVALGEQFF. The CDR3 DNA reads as TGCAGTACTAGCTGGGACAGGGTTGCACTGGGTGAGCAGTTCTTC.

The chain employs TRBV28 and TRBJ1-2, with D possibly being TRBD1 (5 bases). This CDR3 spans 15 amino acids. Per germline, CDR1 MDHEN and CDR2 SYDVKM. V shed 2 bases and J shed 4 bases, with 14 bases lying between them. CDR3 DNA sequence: TGTGCCAGCAGTTTAATCAACAGGTCTAGCTATGGCTACACCTTC. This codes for CASSLINRSSYGYTF.

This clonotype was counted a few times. The chain's CDR3 is CASSWDTPDTQYF. CDR3 DNA: TGCGCCAGCAGCTGGGACACGCCAGATACGCAGTATTTT. The V gene is TRBV5-1, the J gene TRBJ2-3; possible D gene TRBD1, 6 bases. Trimming left V 3 bases short and J 4 bases short, with 9 bases between. Germline V gene sequence: CDR1 SGHRS, CDR2 YFSETQ. The CDR3 sequence is 13 residues long.

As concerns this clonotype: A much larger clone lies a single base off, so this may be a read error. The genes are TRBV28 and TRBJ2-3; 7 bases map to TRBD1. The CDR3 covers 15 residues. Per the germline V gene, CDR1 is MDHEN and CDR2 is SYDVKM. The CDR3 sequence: CASRPGQTVADTQCF. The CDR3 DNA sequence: TGTGCCAGCAGACCGGGACAGACCGTCGCAGATACGCAGTGTTTT. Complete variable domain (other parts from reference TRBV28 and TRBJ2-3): DVKVTQSSRYLVKRTGEKVFLECVQDMDHENMFWYRQDPGLGLRLIYFSYDVKMKEKGDIPEGYSVSREKKERFSLILESASTNQTSMYLCASRPGQTVADTQCFGPGTRLTVL.

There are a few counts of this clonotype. Written as DNA, the CDR3 is TGTGCCAGCAGCTTAGGGGGGGGCGCTTTTTATGAGCAGTTCTTC. It translates to CASSLGGGAFYEQFF. The rearrangement links TRBV7-2 to TRBJ2-1, with D perhaps matching TRBD2 (7 bases). The CDR3 runs 15 residues. Trimming pared 1 base from V and 8 bases from J, leaving 15 bases between. The germline CDR1 and CDR2 sequences are SGHTA and FQGNSA.

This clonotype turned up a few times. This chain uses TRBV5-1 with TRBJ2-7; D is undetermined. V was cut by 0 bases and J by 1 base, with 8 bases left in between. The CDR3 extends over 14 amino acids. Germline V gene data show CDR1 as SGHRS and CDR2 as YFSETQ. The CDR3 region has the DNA TGCGCCAGCAGCTTGGAGCGCTTATCCTACGAGCAGTACTTC. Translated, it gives CASSLERLSYEQYF. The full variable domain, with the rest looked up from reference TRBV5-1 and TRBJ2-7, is KAGVTQTPRYLIKTRGQQVTLSCSPISGHRSVSWYQQTPGQGLQFLFEYFSETQRNKGNFPGRFSGRQFSNSRSEMNVSTLELGDSALYLCASSLERLSYEQYFGPGTRLTVT.

As DNA, the CDR3 is TGTGCCAGCAGCTTAAGGACAGGGGGACTAGCGGGATCCGGGGAGCTGTTTTTT. Protein product: CASSLRTGGLAGSGELFF. This rearrangement joins TRBV7-2 to TRBJ2-2; TRBD2 aligns across 13 bases. J lost 6 bases, V lost 2 bases, and 9 bases had no gene match. There are 18 residues in the CDR3. Germline CDR1 reads SGHTA; CDR2 reads FQGNSA.